The next 30 T cell receptor beta chains were all read from a single sample in a study of post-analysis software for immune sequencing data. These receptors have no identified antigens. General study points: Comparison of patients with controls showed 4 to 6 TRBV segments more frequent in patients, TRBV5-6, TRBV5-1 and TRBV20-1 among them.

Every TCR beta cDNA library bore unique molecular identifiers. TCRdb reprocessed the PCR reads via MiXCR and lists one record per CDR3 protein. The sample lists approximately 730,000 distinct CDR3 sequences; less than 35% were seen once. Material: blood. These receptors were obtained from a girl aged 10-17 years with multiple sclerosis.

With regard to this clonotype: This could be a read error, since a much larger clone is one nucleotide away. This chain links TRBV29-1 with TRBJ2-1, with 7 bases fitting TRBD2. Matching the DNA end better, TRBJ2-7 makes the J call doubtful. Looked up from germline, CDR1 is SQVTM and CDR2 is ANQGSEA. The CDR3 is 16 amino acids. CDR3 protein: CSVVLGGRVFYNEQYF. Written as DNA, the CDR3 is TGCAGCGTTGTTCTAGGAGGGAGGGTGTTCTACAATGAGCAGTACTTC.

This clonotype showed up just a few times. CDR3 region: CAIRGTGTYEQYF. As DNA, the CDR3 is TGTGCCATCAGAGGGACCGGGACCTACGAGCAGTACTTC. V is TRBV10-3 and J is TRBJ2-7; TRBD1 or TRBD2 may be the D gene (5 bases each). Trimming took off 6 bases at V and 2 bases at J, with 11 bases between the two ends. Germline V lookup: CDR1 ENHRY, CDR2 SYGVKD. This CDR3 has 13 amino acids.

The rearrangement links TRBV7-2 to TRBJ1-2, with D hard to call. Germline loops: CDR1 SGHTA, CDR2 FQGNSA. The ends were cut back, 5 bases at V and 4 bases at J, with 14 bases in the middle. This CDR3 region has 14 residues. This CDR3 reads CASSNWRTVYGYTF. In nucleotides, the CDR3 is TGTGCCAGCAGCAACTGGCGGACGGTCTATGGCTACACCTTC.

The chain employs TRBV5-1 and TRBJ2-5; TRBD1 matches at 7 bases. This CDR3 has 14 residues. Germline V gene sequence: CDR1 SGHRS, CDR2 YFSETQ. With 3 bases clipped from V and 5 bases from J, the junction kept 7 bases outside the gene matches. In DNA form, the CDR3 reads TGCGCCAGCAGCTACGACAGGGTCGGGGAGACCCAGTACTTC. Its protein is CASSYDRVGETQYF.

This clonotype appeared a few times. The CDR3 DNA is TGTGCCAGCAGCGAAAGACAAGAGCAGTTCTTC. Translated: CASSERQEQFF. This chain connects TRBV7-9 to TRBJ2-1; D unclear. Germline values: CDR1 SEHNR, CDR2 FQNEAQ (reference sequence). Trimming left V 5 bases short and J 10 bases short, with 9 bases between. The CDR3 contains 11 residues.

This clonotype has just a few counts. The chain combines TRBV29-1 with TRBJ1-2; D gene unclear. There are 10 residues in the CDR3. Trimming removed 5 bases from V and 8 bases from J, with 9 bases in between. The germline CDR1 and CDR2 sequences are SQVTM and ANQGSEA. The CDR3 loop reads CSVNENGYTF. CDR3 nucleotides: TGCAGCGTTAATGAAAACGGCTACACCTTC.

Notes on this clonotype: Germline is not matched at one junction end, which may reflect a read error. This chain joins TRBV28 and TRBJ2-3, with TRBD2 matching over 8 bases. In germline, CDR1 is MDHEN, CDR2 SYDVKM. The length of the CDR3 is 15 residues. CDR3 sequence (DNA): TGTGTCAGCAGTACACGGGGGGGGAGCACAGATACGCAGTATTTT. Amino acid sequence: CVSSTRGGSTDTQYF.

This chain uses TRBV4-1 with TRBJ1-5; possibly TRBD1 for D (6 bases). Trimming stripped 0 bases from V and 2 bases from J, with 11 bases between. This CDR3 contains 16 residues. Germline loops: CDR1 MGHRA, CDR2 YSYEKL. DNA of the CDR3: TGCGCCAGCAGCCAAGAACCAGGGGATGGCAATCAGCCCCAGCATTTT. Translated: CASSQEPGDGNQPQHF.

This clonotype was seen a handful of times. The chain recombines TRBV20-1 with TRBJ2-1; TRBD2 aligns across 7 bases. The CDR3 is 14 residues long. Trimming took 5 bases from V and 4 from J; bases not matched to a gene: 8. CDR1 is DFQATT, CDR2 SNEGSKA, per germline (reference sequence). CDR3 in amino acids: CSAGPSGGYNEQFF. In DNA form, the CDR3 reads TGCAGTGCTGGCCCTAGCGGAGGGTACAATGAGCAGTTCTTC.

This chain joins TRBV5-1 and TRBJ2-3, with TRBD2 matching over 7 bases. CDR3 length equals 17 residues. Germline V gene data show CDR1 as SGHRS and CDR2 as YFSETQ. The trim removed 3 bases at V and 4 bases at J, leaving 14 bases unmatched. The CDR3, as DNA: TGCGCCAGCAGCTCACGCCCGGGACTACAAAGCGCAGATACGCAGTATTTT. Its translation: CASSSRPGLQSADTQYF.

This clonotype was seen a few times. V is TRBV10-3 and J is TRBJ2-1; 11 bases line up with TRBD2. The CDR3 spans 16 residues. V dropped 3 bases and J dropped 3; count of bases not matched to a gene: 4. The germline CDR1 and CDR2 sequences are ENHRY and SYGVKD. The CDR3 region is CAISDSGTSGYNEQFF. DNA for the CDR3: TGTGCCATCAGTGATTCCGGGACTAGCGGCTACAATGAGCAGTTCTTC.

The table lists this clonotype with a few counts. The chain recombines TRBV4-3 with TRBJ2-5; no firm D call. The CDR3 spans 13 residues. Germline V gene lookup returns CDR1 LGHNA and CDR2 YSLEER. V dropped 1 base and J dropped 5 bases, with 8 bases sitting between them. The CDR3 reads CASSQATRETQYF. CDR3 coding DNA: TGCGCCAGCAGCCAAGCAACACGGGAGACCCAGTACTTC.

This clonotype was counted a few times. The chain carries TRBV20-1 and TRBJ2-4, with TRBD1 matching over 8 bases. Germline values: CDR1 DFQATT, CDR2 SNEGSKA (reference sequence). CDR3 length: 15 residues. V lost 3 bases, J lost 1 base, and 5 bases stayed unmatched. CDR3 in amino acids: CSASRGQGAKNIQYF. As DNA, the CDR3 is TGCAGTGCTAGTAGAGGACAGGGTGCCAAAAACATTCAGTACTTC.

The CDR3 bases are TGTGCCAGCGAGCCCGGACAGGGGAATTTCTACGAGCAGTACTTC. Amino acid sequence: CASEPGQGNFYEQYF. The chain employs TRBV6-2 or TRBV6-3 and TRBJ2-7; TRBD1 matches 9 bases. CDR1 and CDR2 (germline): MNHEY, SVGEGT. J lost 3 bases, V lost 8 bases, and 11 bases had no gene match. The CDR3 contains 15 residues.

This clonotype has just a few counts. This chain connects TRBV12-3 or TRBV12-4 to TRBJ1-1; TRBD1 aligns across 10 bases. The CDR3 covers 15 residues. V trimming: 6 bases; J trimming: 0 bases; junction bases outside the gene matches: 4. CDR3 sequence: CASSRQGAMNTEAFF. For the CDR3, the DNA is TGTGCCAGCAGCCGACAGGGGGCCATGAACACTGAAGCTTTCTTT.

This clonotype was seen many times. The gene calls are TRBV12-3 or TRBV12-4 and TRBJ1-4; D gene unclear. The germline V and J ends were trimmed by 5 bases and 8 bases, with 12 bases remaining between them. The CDR3 is 13 amino acids. CDR3 protein: CASSLRREEKLFF. The CDR3 nucleotides read TGTGCCAGCAGTCTTCGGCGGGAGGAAAAACTGTTTTTT.

The V gene is TRBV29-1, the J gene TRBJ1-1; D possibly corresponds to TRBD1 (6 bases). V gave up 0 bases and J gave up 4 bases, with 18 bases separating them. CDR1 SQVTM and CDR2 ANQGSEA come from the germline V gene. This CDR3 comprises 16 residues. The CDR3 spells CSVEDLVTYRVTEAFF. The DNA of the CDR3 is TGCAGCGTTGAAGATCTCGTAACCTACAGGGTCACTGAAGCTTTCTTT.

Only a few counts were recorded for this clonotype. The chain recombines TRBV4-1 with TRBJ2-1; D remains unclear. Trimming pared 4 bases from V and 7 bases from J, leaving 8 bases between. Germline values: CDR1 MGHRA, CDR2 YSYEKL. This CDR3 region has 12 residues. CDR3 bases: TGCGCCAGCAGCCCCGGGTTGAATGAGCAGTTCTTC. Its translation: CASSPGLNEQFF.

This clonotype turned up a few times. The rearrangement joins TRBV12-3 or TRBV12-4 to TRBJ2-7; D is perhaps TRBD1 (6 bases). V shed 1 base and J shed 4 bases, with 17 bases lying between them. The CDR3 consists of 16 residues. CDR3 sequence reads: CASSLVMGDTGYEQYF. The DNA for the CDR3 is TGTGCCAGCAGTTTAGTTATGGGGGACACGGGATACGAGCAGTACTTC.

In its sample, this clonotype was seen a few times. The V and J genes are TRBV20-1 and TRBJ2-1, with 9 nucleotides matching TRBD1. The CDR3 runs 16 residues. The germline gives CDR1 DFQATT, CDR2 SNEGSKA (reference sequence). Trimming took 0 bases from V and 4 from J; bases not matched to a gene: 7. This chain's CDR3 is CSARDLGTGRYNEQFF. DNA of the CDR3: TGCAGTGCTAGAGATCTAGGGACAGGGAGATACAATGAGCAGTTCTTC.

This clonotype was detected only a few times. The chain has TRBV4-1 and TRBJ1-2; the match to TRBD1 covers 7 bases. The V gene end was trimmed by 1 base and the J gene end by 5 bases; junction bases not matched to a gene: 7. CDR1 and CDR2 (germline): MGHRA, YSYEKL. The CDR3 has 15 residues. The chain's CDR3 is CASSQGAEGAYGYTF. CDR3 nucleotide sequence: TGCGCCAGCAGCCAAGGAGCGGAGGGGGCGTATGGCTACACCTTC.

The sample holds a few counts of this clonotype. The rearrangement joins TRBV5-1 to TRBJ2-1, with 7 nucleotides matching TRBD2. The CDR3 sequence is 17 residues long. V trimming: 0 bases; J trimming: 7 bases; junction bases outside the gene matches: 13. The V gene's germline CDR1 is SGHRS and CDR2 YFSETQ. CDR3 loop: CASSLDRGGNGMNEQFF. The DNA of the CDR3 is TGCGCCAGCAGCTTGGATCGGGGAGGGAATGGGATGAATGAGCAGTTCTTC. Combining the CDR3 with reference TRBV5-1 and TRBJ2-1 gives the whole variable domain KAGVTQTPRYLIKTRGQQVTLSCSPISGHRSVSWYQQTPGQGLQFLFEYFSETQRNKGNFPGRFSGRQFSNSRSEMNVSTLELGDSALYLCASSLDRGGNGMNEQFFGPGTRLTVL.

V gene TRBV28 combines with J gene TRBJ2-7; 7 bases match TRBD1. This CDR3 comprises 15 residues. Germline assignment: CDR1 MDHEN and CDR2 SYDVKM. Unmatched junction bases numbered 14, after V lost 8 bases and J lost 4 bases. The CDR3 DNA reads as TGTGCCAGCTCCCTGACAGGGTTGGGGAATTACGAGCAGTACTTC. Translation: CASSLTGLGNYEQYF. Together with reference TRBV28 and TRBJ2-7, the CDR3 gives the full variable domain: DVKVTQSSRYLVKRTGEKVFLECVQDMDHENMFWYRQDPGLGLRLIYFSYDVKMKEKGDIPEGYSVSREKKERFSLILESASTNQTSMYLCASSLTGLGNYEQYFGPGTRLTVT.

A word on this clonotype: Possible read error: a much larger clone is one base away. V usage is TRBV29-1 and J usage is TRBJ2-1; D could derive from TRBD1 or TRBD2 (5 bases each). Germline V gene data show CDR1 as SQVTM and CDR2 as ANQGSEA. This CDR3 spans 11 amino acids. CDR3 sequence: CSADYRNERFF. DNA of the CDR3: TGCAGCGCCGACTACAGGAATGAGCGGTTCTTC.

This clonotype was counted many times. The chain is built from TRBV29-1 and TRBJ2-4; 11 bases fit TRBD1. The CDR3 covers 14 residues. From germline, CDR1 is SQVTM and CDR2 ANQGSEA. The junction had 4 bases not matched to a gene; V was cut back by 6 bases and J by 3 bases. CDR3 in amino acids: CSVPGQGGKNIQYF. The CDR3 region has the DNA TGCAGCGTACCGGGACAGGGGGGCAAAAACATTCAGTACTTC.

The chain uses TRBV12-3 or TRBV12-4 and TRBJ2-1; D might be TRBD1 (6 bases). Trimming cost V 6 bases and J 9 bases, with 12 bases left between them. The length of the CDR3 is 12 residues. The DNA of the CDR3 is TGTGCCAGCAGCCAACAGGGAAGTGAGCAGTTCTTC. It specifies CASSQQGSEQFF.

This clonotype was recorded a few times. This sequence joins TRBV5-5 and TRBJ2-7; TRBD1 matches 7 bases. V dropped 9 bases and J dropped 4; count of bases not matched to a gene: 13. CDR3 length: 14 residues. Per germline, CDR1 SGHKS and CDR2 YYEKEE (reference sequence). The CDR3 DNA reads as TGTGCCACCAGACCGGGACAGACAGAGTACGAGCAGTACTTC. Encoded protein: CATRPGQTEYEQYF.

This clonotype was observed at least ten times. Relative to the germline gene, one junction end is altered; a read error may explain this. The V gene is TRBV5-1, the J gene TRBJ2-3; 8 positions agree with TRBD1. CDR3 length: 14 residues. Germline loops: CDR1 SGHRS, CDR2 YFSETQ. CDR3 sequence reads: CASSSGQVTDTQYF. The DNA for the CDR3 is TGTGCCAGCAGTTCGGGACAGGTCACAGATACGCAGTATTTT.

The chain couples TRBV28 to TRBJ2-5, with 9 bases that match TRBD1. V trimming: 3 bases; J trimming: 12 bases; junction bases outside the gene matches: 8. This CDR3 is built from 13 residues. CDR1 is MDHEN and CDR2 is SYDVKM in the germline V gene. The DNA of the CDR3 is TGTGCCAGCAGTTTTTTCGGACAGGGGAGGAAGTACTTC. Translated: CASSFFGQGRKYF.

This chain uses TRBV12-3 or TRBV12-4 with TRBJ2-7; 9 positions agree with TRBD2. The CDR3 is made up of 14 amino acids. Trimming took 8 bases from V and 3 from J; bases not matched to a gene: 8. The CDR3 reads CASGRSSGSYEQYF. The CDR3 DNA reads as TGTGCCAGCGGAAGAAGTAGCGGGAGCTACGAGCAGTACTTC.